The 7 T cell receptor beta chains below were found in one sample sequenced in a study of blood T cell repertoires in COVID-19. The method was immunoSEQ multiplex PCR; TCRdb's version includes in-frame clones alone and lacks a portion of them. This sample yields about 220,000 clones, of which 65% to 90% are seen a single time; about 2.1% belongs to the top ten. What was sequenced was peripheral blood. These receptors were obtained from a man in his forties who had recovered from COVID-19.

The chain recombines TRBV19 with TRBJ1-2, with a tentative D call TRBD1 (6 bases). Trimming removed 8 bases at V and 2 bases at J, with 18 bases between. The V gene's germline CDR1 is LNHDA and CDR2 SQIVND (reference sequence). CDR3 size: 15 residues. CDR3 sequence reads: CASWTATNPNYGYTF. The CDR3 nucleotides read TGTGCCAGTTGGACAGCCACTAACCCGAACTATGGCTACACCTTC.

The chain joins TRBV5-6 to TRBJ2-1; a possible D gene is TRBD1 (5 bases). V gave up 1 base and J gave up 0 bases, with 11 bases separating them. Germline V gives CDR1 SGHDT, CDR2 YYEEEE. This CDR3 has 16 residues. Here the CDR3 reads CASSLWGSYSYNEQFF. CDR3 in DNA: TGTGCCAGCAGCTTGTGGGGCTCTTACTCCTACAATGAGCAGTTCTTC. Using reference TRBV5-6 and TRBJ2-1 for the parts outside the CDR3, the full variable domain is DAGVTQSPTHLIKTRGQQVTLRCSPKSGHDTVSWYQQALGQGPQFIFQYYEEEERQRGNFPDRFSGHQFPNYSSELNVNALLLGDSALYLCASSLWGSYSYNEQFFGPGTRLTVL.

This clone was observed a single time. The rearrangement links TRBV14 to TRBJ2-7, with 7 nucleotides matching TRBD1. CDR1 and CDR2 (germline): SGHDN, FVKESK. The CDR3 is 15 residues long. V was clipped by 5 bases and J by 5 bases; unmatched bases: 12. The CDR3: CASSFRQGAWNEQYF. CDR3 nucleotides: TGTGCCAGCAGCTTCCGACAGGGAGCGTGGAACGAGCAGTACTTC.

The chain couples TRBV19 to TRBJ2-5; possible D gene TRBD2, 5 bases. Per the germline V gene, CDR1 is LNHDA and CDR2 is SQIVND (reference sequence). V lost 7 bases to trimming and J lost 5 bases, with 20 bases between them. The length of the CDR3 is 15 residues. CDR3 region: CASTPTFWERETQYF. The CDR3 DNA reads as TGTGCCAGTACCCCCACCTTTTGGGAGAGGGAGACCCAGTACTTC.

The chain uses TRBV7-2 and TRBJ2-1, with D possibly being TRBD1 (6 bases). V was trimmed by 5 bases and J by 6 bases, leaving 11 bases between them. The length of the CDR3 is 13 residues. In germline, CDR1 is SGHTA, CDR2 FQGNSA. The CDR3 region is CASSLDRPNEQFF. CDR3 in DNA: TGTGCCAGCAGCCTAGACAGGCCCAATGAGCAGTTCTTC.

The rearrangement uses TRBV7-2 and TRBJ1-6; D call uncertain. CDR3 size: 17 residues. Trimming took off 3 bases at V and 0 bases at J, with 12 bases between the two ends. Germline CDR1 is SGHTA and CDR2 is FQGNSA. The CDR3, as DNA: TGTGCCAGCAGCTTCCGACCCTCTAGCTCCTATAATTCACCCCTCCACTTT. It specifies CASSFRPSSSYNSPLHF.

J is TRBJ2-7 and V is TRBV7-2; D call uncertain. V gave up 5 bases and J gave up 4 bases, with 9 bases separating them. The length of the CDR3 is 12 residues. The germline CDR1 and CDR2 sequences are SGHTA and FQGNSA. CDR3 residues: CASSLYLYEQYF. In DNA form, the CDR3 reads TGTGCCAGCAGCCTGTACTTATACGAGCAGTACTTC.